Below, 27 T cell receptor beta chains from the same sample are listed, as sequenced in a study of blood T cells in healthy people across ages. A sample-barcoded 5' primer and a J-beta primer mix were used in a second PCR of about 6 to 12 cycles. TCRdb re-derived calls from the 5' RACE reads in MiXCR, one entry per CDR3 protein. The table lists approximately 770,000 distinct CDR3 sequences, about three fifths of them singletons. Sequencing was done on a sample of blood. These receptors came from a man aged 30 to 45 in good health.

The chain is built from TRBV28 and TRBJ2-3; 13 positions agree with TRBD2. V shed 3 bases and J 1 base; nucleotides not matched to a gene: 1. Germline V gives CDR1 MDHEN, CDR2 SYDVKM. The CDR3 has 16 amino acids. The CDR3 loop is CASSLGLAGRTDTQYF. CDR3 in DNA: TGTGCCAGCAGTTTGGGACTAGCGGGACGCACAGATACGCAGTATTTT.

This clonotype occurred once. J is TRBJ2-7 and V is TRBV6-6, with 7 bases aligning to TRBD1. The junction had 4 bases not matched to a gene; V was cut back by 6 bases and J by 2 bases. The V gene's germline CDR1 is MNHNY and CDR2 SVGAGI (reference sequence). The length of the CDR3 is 13 residues. CDR3 sequence reads: CASRTGFTYEQYF. The CDR3 bases are TGTGCCAGCAGGACAGGGTTCACCTACGAGCAGTACTTC.

CDR3 in amino acids: CSAGLGPGANVLTF. CDR3 DNA: TGCAGCGCCGGCCTAGGGCCTGGGGCCAACGTCCTGACTTTC. The chain employs TRBV29-1 and TRBJ2-6; D uncertain. The germline V and J ends were trimmed by 7 bases and 2 bases, with 12 bases remaining between them. This CDR3 is built from 14 residues. The V gene's germline CDR1 is SQVTM and CDR2 ANQGSEA.

The J gene is TRBJ2-4, the V gene TRBV10-3, with TRBD1 matching over 9 bases. The J call may not be correct, given that the DNA end is closer to TRBJ2-7. The germline V gene encodes CDR1 ENHRY and CDR2 SYGVKD. This CDR3 contains 15 residues. CDR3 bases: TGTGCCATCAGTGCGCCGGGACAGGGAGGTTCCGAGCAGTACTTC. Amino acids: CAISAPGQGGSEQYF.

The chain employs TRBV7-2 and TRBJ1-4; D not resolved. CDR1 is SGHTA and CDR2 is FQGNSA in the germline V gene. V lost 5 bases, J lost 7 bases, and 14 bases lay in between. The CDR3 has 14 amino acids. CDR3 sequence: CASSVDLSREKLFF. CDR3 DNA sequence: TGTGCCAGCAGCGTAGATTTATCCCGTGAAAAACTGTTTTTT.

CDR3 nucleotides: TGCAGCGTTGAAGTAGCAGGGTGGGACGAGACCCAGTTCTTC. It codes for CSVEVAGWDETQFF. The J gene is TRBJ2-1, the V gene TRBV29-1; the D gene could be TRBD1 or TRBD2 (5 bases each). CDR3 length: 14 amino acids. The germline V gene encodes CDR1 SQVTM and CDR2 ANQGSEA. V lost 1 base and J lost 13, with 20 bases in between.

The CDR3 bases are TGTGCCTGGAGTGTACGAGAGACCCAGTACTTC. Residues: CAWSVRETQYF. This rearrangement joins TRBV30 to TRBJ2-5; unclear D gene. The germline V and J ends were trimmed by 0 bases and 4 bases, with 3 bases remaining between them. CDR3 size: 11 residues. Germline values: CDR1 GTSNPN, CDR2 SVGIG (reference sequence). Full variable domain (missing parts from reference TRBV30 and TRBJ2-5): SQTIHQWPATLVQPVGSPLSLECTVEGTSNPNLYWYRQAAGRGLQLLFYSVGIGQISSEVPQNLSASRPQDRQFILSSKKLLLSDSGFYLCAWSVRETQYFGPGTRLLVL.

There are a few counts of this clonotype. A clone one base away is much larger, so this may be a read error. The rearrangement links TRBV29-1 to TRBJ2-1, with TRBD2 as a possible D gene (6 bases). The DNA end lines up better with TRBJ2-7; the J call may be wrong. CDR3 length: 13 amino acids. The germline V gene encodes CDR1 SQVTM and CDR2 ANQGSEA. The CDR3 DNA reads as TGCAGTGCCCGCGGGGCATCCTACAATGAGCAGTACTTC. Its translation: CSARGASYNEQYF.

The chain links TRBV7-2 to TRBJ1-2; TRBD1 matches at 7 bases. CDR1 and CDR2 (germline): SGHTA, FQGNSA. Germline trimming cut 0 bases from V and 3 bases from J; bases unmatched to any gene: 4. There are 15 residues in the CDR3. CDR3: CASSLAGQRDYGYTF. CDR3 in DNA: TGTGCCAGCAGCTTAGCGGGACAGCGGGACTATGGCTACACCTTC.

The rearrangement uses TRBV6-6 and TRBJ1-2; the match to TRBD1 covers 8 bases. This CDR3 contains 11 residues. V dropped 6 bases and J dropped 7; count of bases not matched to a gene: 1. Germline CDR1 is MNHNY and CDR2 is SVGAGI (reference sequence). CDR3 sequence reads: CASRDRAGYTF. The CDR3 coding sequence is TGTGCCAGCAGGGACAGGGCTGGCTACACCTTC.

V gene TRBV7-2 combines with J gene TRBJ2-1; D perhaps matches TRBD2 (6 bases). The CDR3 loop spans 17 amino acids. Germline CDR1 reads SGHTA; CDR2 reads FQGNSA. V was clipped by 1 base and J by 5 bases, with 18 bases between them. DNA of the CDR3: TGTGCCAGCAGCTTAGAGTATGGCGGGGAGGCGGACAATGAGCAGTTCTTC. Its protein is CASSLEYGGEADNEQFF.

The chain joins TRBV20-1 to TRBJ2-5; the D gene is possibly TRBD2 (6 bases). Trimming removed 3 bases at V and 1 base at J, with 12 bases between. From germline, CDR1 is DFQATT and CDR2 SNEGSKA (reference sequence). The length of the CDR3 is 14 residues. The CDR3 loop is CSASRGTVQETQYF. In nucleotides, the CDR3 is TGCAGTGCTAGCCGCGGGACGGTCCAAGAGACCCAGTACTTC.

The J gene is TRBJ2-1, the V gene TRBV7-9, with 8 nucleotides matching TRBD2. CDR1 is SEHNR and CDR2 is FQNEAQ in the germline V gene (reference sequence). CDR3 length: 15 residues. The V gene end was trimmed by 10 bases and the J gene end by 12 bases; junction bases not matched to a gene: 20. The CDR3 sequence: CATDSGTSGNGVQFF. CDR3 DNA sequence: TGTGCCACAGATAGTGGGACTAGTGGGAACGGTGTGCAGTTCTTC. Filled out from reference TRBV7-9 and TRBJ2-1, the complete variable domain reads DTGVSQNPRHKITKRGQNVTFRCDPISEHNRLYWYRQTLGQGPEFLTYFQNEAQLEKSRLLSDRFSAERPKGSFSTLEIQRTEQGDSAMYLCATDSGTSGNGVQFFGPGTRLTVL.

The chain is built from TRBV6-1 and TRBJ2-5, with 11 bases identical to TRBD2. This CDR3 region has 16 residues. CDR1 is MNHNS and CDR2 is SASEGT in the germline V gene. J gave up 4 bases and V 5 bases, and 9 bases lay outside the gene matches. As DNA, the CDR3 is TGTGCCAGCAGTAAAGTAGCGGGAGGGGTTGGAGAGACCCAGTACTTC. It encodes CASSKVAGGVGETQYF.

The rearrangement uses TRBV25-1 and TRBJ1-4; a possible D gene is TRBD1 (6 bases). From germline, CDR1 is MGHDK and CDR2 SYGVNS. This CDR3 contains 15 residues. Trimming shortened V by 9 bases and J by 0 bases, and 14 bases separated the two germline ends. CDR3 nucleotides: TGTGCCAGTTCGGGACACCCTGCAACTAATGAAAAACTGTTTTTT. This codes for CASSGHPATNEKLFF.

The rearrangement links TRBV5-1 to TRBJ2-1; the D gene is possibly TRBD2 (6 bases). CDR1 and CDR2 (germline): SGHRS, YFSETQ. Deletions cut 3 bases from V and 7 bases from J, with 20 bases between. There are 16 residues in the CDR3. The CDR3: CASSYEGTQAGNEQFF. The CDR3 DNA sequence: TGCGCCAGCAGCTACGAGGGGACTCAAGCTGGAAATGAGCAGTTCTTC. The full variable domain, in which reference TRBV5-1 and TRBJ2-1 provide the parts outside the CDR3, is KAGVTQTPRYLIKTRGQQVTLSCSPISGHRSVSWYQQTPGQGLQFLFEYFSETQRNKGNFPGRFSGRQFSNSRSEMNVSTLELGDSALYLCASSYEGTQAGNEQFFGPGTRLTVL.

This sequence joins TRBV5-1 and TRBJ1-4; D remains unclear. Trimming left V 0 bases short and J 0 bases short, with 9 bases between. Germline V gene sequence: CDR1 SGHRS, CDR2 YFSETQ. The CDR3 consists of 16 residues. CDR3: CASSLVSPTTNEKLFF. The CDR3, as DNA: TGCGCCAGCAGCTTGGTTTCACCAACAACTAATGAAAAACTGTTTTTT.

The chain recombines TRBV7-9 with TRBJ2-1; 8 bases agree with TRBD2. There are 13 residues in the CDR3. V lost 8 bases to trimming and J lost 7 bases; unmatched junction nucleotides: 7. The germline CDR1 and CDR2 sequences are SEHNR and FQNEAQ (reference sequence). CDR3 in DNA: TGTGCCAGCGAACTAGCGGTAGAAAATGAGCAGTTCTTC. Amino acid sequence: CASELAVENEQFF.

The sample holds one count of this clonotype. The chain is built from TRBV21-1 and TRBJ2-4; TRBD2 is taken as the D call from the table, unchecked against the DNA. TRBV21-1 is a listed pseudogene. CDR3 length equals 14 residues. In nucleotides, the CDR3 is TGTGCCAGCATCAGACTAGCGGGAGGGAAAGAGCAGTACTTC. As protein: CASIRLAGGKEQYF.

The rearrangement joins TRBV20-1 to TRBJ2-3; D possibly matches TRBD1 or TRBD2 (6 bases each). Germline lookup yields CDR1 DFQATT and CDR2 SNEGSKA (reference sequence). Trimming removed 5 bases from V and 9 bases from J, with 24 bases in between. The CDR3 is made up of 15 amino acids. CDR3 in amino acids: CSAQIMRGVAETQYF. The CDR3 DNA reads as TGCAGTGCTCAAATAATGAGGGGGGTAGCGGAGACGCAGTATTTT.

J is TRBJ2-5 and V is TRBV2; 7 bases are a match to TRBD2. The CDR3 sequence is 12 residues long. After removal of 6 bases from V and 5 bases from J, the junction contained 3 bases not matched to a gene. CDR1 and CDR2 (germline): SNHLY, FYNNEI. The CDR3 sequence is CASRSGVETQYF. CDR3 sequence (DNA): TGTGCCAGCAGGAGCGGGGTGGAGACCCAGTACTTC.

This chain links TRBV20-1 with TRBJ1-5; 9 bases map to TRBD1. The J segment lost 3 bases and the V segment lost 4 bases, leaving 7 bases of the junction unmatched. The CDR3 covers 15 residues. The germline CDR1 and CDR2 sequences are DFQATT and SNEGSKA (reference sequence). The CDR3 region is CSANTGQGFNQPQHF. Here the CDR3 DNA reads TGCAGTGCTAACACGGGACAGGGCTTCAATCAGCCCCAGCATTTT.

About this clonotype itself: The conserved phenylalanine or tryptophan normally closing the CDR3 is absent here, so this likely arose from a read error. The J gene is TRBJ2-3, the V gene TRBV12-3 or TRBV12-4; possibly TRBD2 for D (5 bases). This CDR3 has 14 residues. The V gene lost 3 bases and the J gene lost 5 bases, with 12 bases spanning the gap. Here the CDR3 reads CASSFGGSGDTQYS. CDR3 bases: TGTGCCAGCAGTTTTGGAGGATCAGGAGATACGCAGTATTCT.

The chain recombines TRBV20-1 with TRBJ1-5, with D hard to call. The CDR3 has 12 residues. Germline V gene sequence: CDR1 DFQATT, CDR2 SNEGSKA (reference sequence). The ends were cut back, 0 bases at V and 4 bases at J, with 4 bases in the middle. This chain's CDR3 is CSARDPNQPQHF. CDR3 bases: TGCAGTGCTAGAGATCCTAATCAGCCCCAGCATTTT.

This clonotype was counted a single time. V usage is TRBV18 and J usage is TRBJ1-1; D ambiguous. Germline CDR1 KGHSH, CDR2 LQKENI. V lost 4 bases and J lost 4, with 13 bases in between. The CDR3 covers 14 residues. As DNA, the CDR3 is TGTGCCAGCTCACAAGCCCAACAGAGCACTGAAGCTTTCTTT. Its translation: CASSQAQQSTEAFF.

CDR3 sequence reads: CASSLDRNYNEQFF. The CDR3 bases are TGTGCCAGCAGCTTAGACAGAAACTACAATGAGCAGTTCTTC. The V gene is TRBV7-2, the J gene TRBJ2-1, with D unresolved. Trimming stripped 1 base from V and 3 bases from J, with 7 bases between. This CDR3 has 14 amino acids. Germline lookup yields CDR1 SGHTA and CDR2 FQGNSA.

This clonotype was counted a few times. The CDR3 region has the DNA TGTGCCAGCAGGGTCGGTGGGGACTACTACAATGAGCAGTTCTTC. This encodes CASRVGGDYYNEQFF. The genes are TRBV28 and TRBJ2-1; 7 positions agree with TRBD2. Germline V gene lookup returns CDR1 MDHEN and CDR2 SYDVKM. The CDR3 is 15 amino acids. After removal of 6 bases from V and 3 bases from J, the junction contained 8 bases not matched to a gene.